The 13 T cell receptor beta chains given below trace back to one sample, sequenced in a study of cytomegalovirus exposure and HLA in healthy donors. PCR used 60 Vbeta primers and 13 Jbeta primers. Assay: immunoSEQ multiplex PCR; the TCRdb copy retains only in-frame clones and omits some. The data hold roughly 100,000 clones, with roughly 73% observed a single time. The specimen sequenced was PBMCs. The origin of the receptors is a man between 35 and 55 years old in good health and CMV-seronegative.

The V gene is TRBV19, the J gene TRBJ1-5; 9 bases line up with TRBD1. The germline V gene encodes CDR1 LNHDA and CDR2 SQIVND (reference sequence). The CDR3 is 16 residues long. V shed 3 bases and J 3 bases; nucleotides not matched to a gene: 6. The CDR3 DNA reads TGTGCCAGTAGTATGAGAGGGACAGGGAACAATCAGCCCCAGCATTTT. As protein: CASSMRGTGNNQPQHF. The variable domain in full, completed from reference TRBV19 and TRBJ1-5, reads DGGITQSPKYLFRKEGQNVTLSCEQNLNHDAMYWYRQDPGQGLRLIYYSQIVNDFQKGDIAEGYSVSREKKESFPLTVTSAQKNPTAFYLCASSMRGTGNNQPQHFGDGTRLSIL.

The chain combines TRBV7-2 with TRBJ2-7; TRBD1 is a possible D gene (5 bases). Looked up from germline, CDR1 is SGHTA and CDR2 is FQGNSA. The CDR3 extends over 14 amino acids. Trimming took off 2 bases at V and 2 bases at J, with 10 bases between the two ends. CDR3 sequence (DNA): TGTGCCAGCAGCTTAACCCCAGGGACCTACGAGCAGTACTTC. Translating gives CASSLTPGTYEQYF.

The rearrangement joins TRBV30 to TRBJ2-1; the D gene is possibly TRBD1 (6 bases). Trimming cost V 7 bases and J 11 bases, with 15 bases left between them. Per the germline V gene, CDR1 is GTSNPN and CDR2 is SVGIG (reference sequence). This CDR3 is built from 11 residues. CDR3 DNA: TGTGCCTTACTGACAGGACCTAAGCAGTTCTTC. This gives the protein CALLTGPKQFF.

The chain links TRBV19 to TRBJ1-2; the D gene is possibly TRBD1 (5 bases). Trimming pared 1 base from V and 4 bases from J, leaving 10 bases between. Per the germline V gene, CDR1 is LNHDA and CDR2 is SQIVND (reference sequence). The CDR3 runs 14 residues. CDR3 region: CASSIARGSYGYTF. The CDR3 DNA follows: TGTGCCAGTAGTATAGCGCGGGGGAGCTATGGCTACACCTTC.

The chain is built from TRBV28 and TRBJ2-2; TRBD1 might be the D (6 bases). Germline V gives CDR1 MDHEN, CDR2 SYDVKM. Trimming removed 5 bases from V and 9 bases from J, with 22 bases in between. This CDR3 has 16 amino acids. This CDR3 reads CASSPPPGAFLRELFF. CDR3 nucleotide sequence: TGTGCCAGCAGTCCGCCCCCAGGGGCCTTTCTCCGGGAGCTGTTTTTT.

This rearrangement joins TRBV28 to TRBJ2-7; 10 nucleotides match TRBD1. CDR3 length equals 13 residues. The ends lost 2 bases at V and 12 bases at J; junction bases unmatched: 7. The germline gives CDR1 MDHEN, CDR2 SYDVKM. The CDR3 here is CASSLGTGVTAYF. The CDR3, as DNA: TGTGCCAGCAGTTTAGGGACAGGGGTAACGGCGTACTTC.

V and J are TRBV2 and TRBJ2-7, with D maybe TRBD1 (5 bases). Germline CDR1 reads SNHLY; CDR2 reads FYNNEI. V shed 0 bases and J shed 0 bases, with 9 bases lying between them. This CDR3 is 15 amino acids long. This chain's CDR3 is CASSEAGQISYEQYF. The CDR3 region has the DNA TGTGCCAGCAGTGAAGCGGGGCAGATCTCCTACGAGCAGTACTTC. The full variable domain, completed using reference TRBV2 and TRBJ2-7, is EPEVTQTPSHQVTQMGQEVILRCVPISNHLYFYWYRQILGQKVEFLVSFYNNEISEKSEIFDDQFSVERPDGSNFTLKIRSTKLEDSAMYFCASSEAGQISYEQYFGPGTRLTVT.

This chain uses TRBV7-8 with TRBJ2-7; D is possibly TRBD1 (6 bases). Germline CDR1 SGHVS, CDR2 FQNEAQ. This CDR3 region has 13 residues. Trimming took off 5 bases at V and 0 bases at J, with 8 bases between the two ends. The CDR3 reads CASSRTVSYEQYF. The DNA for the CDR3 is TGTGCCAGCAGCCGGACAGTCTCCTACGAGCAGTACTTC.

The chain carries TRBV2 and TRBJ2-3; D remains ambiguous. Trimming pared 5 bases from V and 5 bases from J, leaving 5 bases between. The germline gives CDR1 SNHLY, CDR2 FYNNEI. This CDR3 is built from 11 residues. The CDR3 bases are TGTGCCAGCAGTTTGAGAGATACGCAGTATTTT. It yields the protein CASSLRDTQYF.

The V and J genes are TRBV28 and TRBJ2-5; TRBD2 might be the D (5 bases). Trimming removed 8 bases at V and 5 bases at J, with 15 bases between. Per germline, CDR1 MDHEN and CDR2 SYDVKM. This CDR3 spans 13 amino acids. Here the CDR3 reads CASRRGAVETQYF. The CDR3 DNA is TGTGCCAGCCGCCGGGGAGCGGTCGAGACCCAGTACTTC.

J is TRBJ2-5 and V is TRBV5-1; TRBD1 aligns across 7 bases. The CDR3 contains 16 residues. The V and J ends lost 0 bases and 2 bases, in that order; junction bases with no gene match: 7. Germline lookup yields CDR1 SGHRS and CDR2 YFSETQ. The CDR3 spells CASSLANIRGQETQYF. The CDR3 bases are TGCGCCAGCAGCTTGGCCAATATCAGGGGGCAAGAGACCCAGTACTTC. The entire variable domain, with the rest obtained from reference TRBV5-1 and TRBJ2-5, is as follows: KAGVTQTPRYLIKTRGQQVTLSCSPISGHRSVSWYQQTPGQGLQFLFEYFSETQRNKGNFPGRFSGRQFSNSRSEMNVSTLELGDSALYLCASSLANIRGQETQYFGPGTRLLVL.

This chain joins TRBV25-1 and TRBJ2-1, with D perhaps matching TRBD1 (6 bases). This CDR3 region has 16 residues. The germline V gene encodes CDR1 MGHDK and CDR2 SYGVNS. With 3 bases removed from V and 3 bases from J, the gap between germline ends came to 15 bases. In nucleotides, the CDR3 is TGTGCCAGCAGTGAGGATGGGGGCACCTACTACAATGAGCAGTTCTTC. Encoded protein: CASSEDGGTYYNEQFF.

As for this clone: Other nucleotide sequences from this sample produce the same CDR3. The chain has TRBV30 and TRBJ1-2; D remains unclear. Germline V gives CDR1 GTSNPN, CDR2 SVGIG (reference sequence). The CDR3 runs to 12 residues. Trimming left V 3 bases short and J 3 bases short, with 8 bases between. This chain's CDR3 is CAWSPGDYGYTF. As DNA, the CDR3 is TGTGCCTGGAGCCCCGGGGACTATGGCTACACCTTC.